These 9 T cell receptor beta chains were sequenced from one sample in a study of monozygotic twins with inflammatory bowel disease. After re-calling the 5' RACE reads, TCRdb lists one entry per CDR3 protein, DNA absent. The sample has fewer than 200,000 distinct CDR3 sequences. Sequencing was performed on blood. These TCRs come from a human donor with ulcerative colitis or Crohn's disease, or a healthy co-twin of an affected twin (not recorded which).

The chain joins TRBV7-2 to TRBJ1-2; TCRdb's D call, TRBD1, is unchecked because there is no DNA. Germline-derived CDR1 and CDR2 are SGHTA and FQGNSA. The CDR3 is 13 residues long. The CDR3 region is CASSPPGSNGYTF.

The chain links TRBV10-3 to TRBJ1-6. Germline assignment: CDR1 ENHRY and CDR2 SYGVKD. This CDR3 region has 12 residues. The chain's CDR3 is CAISESGSPLHF.

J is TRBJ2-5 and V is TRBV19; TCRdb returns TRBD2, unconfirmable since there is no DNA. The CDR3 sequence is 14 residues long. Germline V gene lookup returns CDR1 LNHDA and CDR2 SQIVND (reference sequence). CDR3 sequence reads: CASSRSGREETQYF.

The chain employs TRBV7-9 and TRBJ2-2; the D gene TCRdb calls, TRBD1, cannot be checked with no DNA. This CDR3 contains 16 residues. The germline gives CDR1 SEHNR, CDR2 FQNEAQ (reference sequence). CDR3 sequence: CASSSMTGVKTGELFF.

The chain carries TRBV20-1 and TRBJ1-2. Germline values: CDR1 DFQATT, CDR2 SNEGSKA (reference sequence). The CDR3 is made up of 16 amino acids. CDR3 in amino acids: CSARDLRESDAYGYTF.

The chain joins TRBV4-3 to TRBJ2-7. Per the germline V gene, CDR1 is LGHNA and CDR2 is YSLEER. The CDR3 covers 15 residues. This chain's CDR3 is CASSQSGMSSYEQYF.

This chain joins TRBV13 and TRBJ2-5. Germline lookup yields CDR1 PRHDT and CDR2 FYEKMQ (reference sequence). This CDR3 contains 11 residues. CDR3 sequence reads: CASSFRGTQYF.

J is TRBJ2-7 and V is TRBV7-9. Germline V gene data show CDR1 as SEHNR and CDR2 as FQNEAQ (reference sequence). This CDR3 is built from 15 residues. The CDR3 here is CASSLVVGTNYEQYF.

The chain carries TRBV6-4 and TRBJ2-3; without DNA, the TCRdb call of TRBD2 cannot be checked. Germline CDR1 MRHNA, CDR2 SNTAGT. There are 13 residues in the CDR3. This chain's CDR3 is CASSEGLMDTQYF.